This T cell receptor beta chain was identified during a study of blood T cell repertoires in COVID-19. In the study overall: The cDNA or gDNA used as material had been derived from T cells, B-cell-depleted T cells, or PBMCs.

The study drew participants aged about 18 to 95 years from 24 US areas. The ends were cut back, 6 bases at V and 7 bases at J, with 18 bases in the middle. The CDR3 has 14 amino acids. The germline gives CDR1 ENHRY, CDR2 SYGVKD. Profiled with immunoSEQ multiplex PCR; TCRdb holds only in-frame clones, not every one. The data contain 350,000 or so clones, 80% to 90% of them singletons. This chain connects TRBV10-3 to TRBJ1-2, with a tentative D call TRBD1 (6 bases). The TCR originated in a woman aged 40-49 years with acute COVID-19. Input material: PBMCs or T cells enriched from blood (not recorded which). The CDR3 loop is CAISPQGSLGGYTF. DNA of the CDR3: TGTGCCATCAGCCCACAGGGAAGCCTCGGTGGCTACACCTTC.